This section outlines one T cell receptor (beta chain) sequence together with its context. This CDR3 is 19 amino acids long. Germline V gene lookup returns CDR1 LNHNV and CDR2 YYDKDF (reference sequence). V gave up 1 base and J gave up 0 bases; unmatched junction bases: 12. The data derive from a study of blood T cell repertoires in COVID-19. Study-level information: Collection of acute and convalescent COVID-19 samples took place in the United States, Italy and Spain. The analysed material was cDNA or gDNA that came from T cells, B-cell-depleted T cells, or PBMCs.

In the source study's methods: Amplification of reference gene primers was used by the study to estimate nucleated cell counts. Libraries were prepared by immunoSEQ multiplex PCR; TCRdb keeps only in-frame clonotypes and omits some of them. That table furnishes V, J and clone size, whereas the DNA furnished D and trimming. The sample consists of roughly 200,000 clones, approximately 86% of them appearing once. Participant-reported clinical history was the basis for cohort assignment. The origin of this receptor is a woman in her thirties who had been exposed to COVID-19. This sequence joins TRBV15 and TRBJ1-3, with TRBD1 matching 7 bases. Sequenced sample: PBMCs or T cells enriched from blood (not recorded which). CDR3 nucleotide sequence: TGTGCCACCAGCAGAGTCGGTAAGGGGGCGGCCAGCTCTGGAAACACCATATATTTT. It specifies CATSRVGKGAASSGNTIYF.